This T cell receptor beta chain was identified in a study of cytomegalovirus exposure and HLA in healthy donors (dated by TCRdb to 2016 to 2017). About the study as a whole: An earlier analysis of roughly 610 of the donors reported under 300 Gb of sequence data and around 120 million unique TCR beta sequences obtained from 150 million to 200 million T cells. In addition to the first cohort of 666 subjects, a separate validation cohort of 120 different subjects was used. Typing coverage varied by locus: 629-630 donors for A, B, C, DRB1 and DQB1; 522 for DQA1; about 590 for DPA1; 400 to 480 for DPB1. All discovery cohort repertoires had been generated on a single sequencing platform. Alongside the repertoire data, information on donor age, sex, ethnicity and CMV serostatus was compiled. A later analysis re-examined previously published TCR beta repertoires from about 700 donors and added high-resolution HLA genotyping to investigate patterns of TCR occurrence. In a later genetic analysis, genome-wide SNP genotypes for about 55% of the roughly 700 donors were used, and that subset was treated as a discovery cohort. Rather than drawing on any new phenotypic data, the later analysis identified candidate immune exposures from TCR beta sequences and the way those sequences occurred across donors. Both class I and class II loci were covered by HLA typing, at four-digit resolution. Among some 410 genotyped donors of the cohort, an average of about 220,000 unique TCR beta nucleotide sequences was sequenced per donor, of which roughly 17% were non-productive. The aim of the study was to test whether cataloging public T cell receptors could identify signatures of past pathogen exposure. To predict cytomegalovirus infection status, the study brought together high-throughput TCR immunosequencing, statistical association of individual TCRs with disease status, and machine learning. Several DR-DQ haplotypes were handled as single units for association and clustering because linkage in the cohort was strong. To decide whether each TCR beta V gene segment behaved as functional or pseudogenic, an earlier analysis of some 580 of the donors relied on high-throughput TCR beta sequencing. An early release covering about 600 HLA-typed donors comprised about 300 gigabases of sequencing data and approximately 85 million unique TCR sequences. Using immunosequencing, the study profiled T cell repertoires from 666 subjects and related those repertoires to cytomegalovirus serostatus. The genetic ancestry cluster associated with self-reported Caucasian donors included about four fifths of the 300 to 450 genotyped donors. Study-wide findings and limitations: The earlier analysis of fewer than 750 of the donors excluded roughly 16 rarely observed V segments, including chromosome 9 orphons, because counts were too low. CMV serostatus was the only immune exposure information available for the cohort. The authors suggested that the approach could potentially be generalized to other disease states and immunological phenotypes. The study gave a list of some 150 TCR beta chains associated with cytomegalovirus. In a later analysis, HLA-associated TCR beta chains were found to be more clonally expanded and to have lower generation probabilities than equally common non-associated chains. In a later genetic analysis, fewer N-insertions in productive TCRs were reported among donors in an Asian-associated ancestry cluster than the roughly 710-donor mean. The cohort was sequenced for TCR beta chains only, and without alpha or paired-chain data the features that could be detected were limited. In a later analysis, the rate of TCR association differed among HLA loci, with DRB1 alleles having the most associated TCRs and HLA-C alleles having the fewest. Presence/absence analyses assumed roughly uniform sequencing depth across donors, an assumption that may not hold. In a later analysis, several top co-occurrence clusters were reported to appear linked to parvovirus B19, influenza, CMV and Epstein-Barr virus. While some public TCRs were present in many individuals, most TCR sequences turned up only very rarely across donors. In vitro tests confirmed that a few of the cytomegalovirus-associated TCR beta chains recognize cytomegalovirus antigens. When HLA alleles, especially DR and DQ, strongly co-occurred, attributing TCR associations to individual alleles was difficult. Linkage disequilibrium might explain the correlated functional status among segregating V segments, but an unknown experimental factor could not be excluded. A further reported finding was that TCR beta sequences accurately predicted the HLA-A and HLA-B alleles for most subjects in the first cohort. The classifier was reported to diagnose cytomegalovirus status with high specificity and sensitivity in both the original cohort and the validation cohort. HLA typing was unavailable for some donors at each locus, so association tests used only the typed subset. A cluster of highly shared sequence variants was judged likely to represent a technical artifact of the sequencing pipeline. In a later analysis, about 16,000 TCR beta sequences were associated with specific HLA alleles at a false discovery rate of 0.05. Because the 87-base-pair reads could not distinguish some IMGT-functional V segments, including TRBV6-2 and TRBV6-3, those segments were excluded. An association between a missense DCLRE1C variant and V-gene and J-gene trimming of TCR beta chains was found in a later genetic analysis and replicated in an independent cohort. In a later analysis, most CMV-associated TCR beta chains were found to appear HLA-restricted, with HLA associations seemingly driven largely by CMV exposure. In an earlier analysis of 587 of the donors, most TCR beta V segments appeared in productive rearrangements about 87% or about 30% of the time, broadly matching IMGT annotations.

With respect to this clone: Its antigen is currently not known. No base quality information exists; no much larger clone differs at one position.

The germline V gene (reference sequence) supplies CDR1 DFQATT and CDR2 SNEGSKA. From the cysteine through the phenylalanine, the CDR3 covers 11 amino acids. Only CDR3 DNA remains: 33 bases, in frame from the first base. The V end loses 1 base and the J end loses 4 bases, and a stretch of 5 bases separates them. In total, fewer than 750 healthy bone marrow donors made up the cohort. All cohort members were sampled while nominally healthy, although unrecorded immune exposures were likely present. The donor was CMV seropositive and was included in the group of 250 to 300 seropositive cohort members. A peripheral blood sample was collected from each donor, and TCR beta sequencing was performed on peripheral blood mononuclear cells. Genomic DNA extraction from the blood cell samples was performed with the Qiagen DNeasy Blood Extraction Kit. Libraries were built with the immunoSEQ multiplex PCR assay. For the multiplex PCR, a mixture combining 60 forward primers for TCR Vbeta segments and 13 reverse primers for TCR Jbeta segments was used. Amplification of the CDR3 region of rearranged TCR beta genes was performed with a multiplex PCR assay on genomic DNA. Amplified TCR beta libraries were sequenced as 87-base-pair reads on the Illumina HiSeq System. On the authors' methods: A later analysis tallied 80 million to 95 million unique TCR beta chains across the 550 to 850 repertoires, and approximately 12 million of those chains were shared by two or more donors. A nearest-neighbor algorithm error-corrected the raw reads and collapsed the reads into unique sequences, merging closely related sequences to remove PCR and sequencing errors. CDR3 sequences were aligned to IMGT reference sequences to assign V, D and J gene segments. For a sequence to be retained, a match of at least six nucleotides was required to both a V gene segment and a J gene segment. A rearrangement counted as productive if the CDR3 had no stop codons and remained in frame with V and J, and every other rearrangement counted as non-productive. CDR3 was defined by IMGT convention, running from the second conserved V-encoded cysteine to the conserved J-encoded phenylalanine. The earlier analysis of about 590 of the donors excluded sequences that lacked an unambiguous match to a single V gene segment. An earlier analysis of around 600 of the donors classified V segments as functional when productive rearrangements were above 56.7% and as segregating when the standard deviation between donors was above 5%. A statistical classification framework was developed to diagnose cytomegalovirus status using the catalog of TCR beta chain sequences. V and J gene assignment, in a later analysis, came from comparing TCR nucleotide sequences with IMGT/GENE-DB human TR gene sequences. In a later analysis, CDR3 sequences and most-parsimonious VDJ recombination scenarios were assigned using the TCRdist pipeline. In a later analysis, each TCR beta chain was defined by its CDR3 amino acid sequence together with its V-gene family, and reads without a unique V-gene family were excluded. As a way to deal with suspected cross-contamination and a sequencing artifact, a later analysis dropped 592 nucleotide sequences that were highly shared and had low generation probability. A later analysis calculated a clonal expansion index for each public chain from normalized within-repertoire ranks of inferred template counts. A later analysis computed generation probabilities with a VDJ recombination model fitted to out-of-frame rearrangements, and checked the results against IGoR. A later analysis scored TCR-TCR, TCR-HLA and TCR-CMV co-occurrence with hypergeometric tests, applying a repertoire-size bias correction to TCR pairs. A later analysis estimated false discovery rates by permuting HLA or CMV assignments 20 times. In a later analysis, co-occurring TCRs were grouped using DBSCAN, and TCRdist sequence similarity was added for clustering within HLA-allele-positive subsets. Co-occurrence clustering excluded repertoires with fewer than 30,000 or more than 120,000 public chains, plus five with anomalous nucleotide sharing. Entries here come from immuneACCESS through TCRdb and include only in-frame sequences with V and J called. Some clones fail to appear in such tables; in the studies checked, an unresolved V gene covers under half of the shortfall, and the cause of the remainder is unknown. The D gene and trimming were derived from the DNA, and the V and J assignments and clone size from that table. The sample table shows some 100,000 clones, and around 80% are seen once. The top ten constitute roughly 13% of the sample.

The sequenced material came from PBMCs. This sequence uses TRBV20-1 and TRBJ2-7, with no D gene named confidently. This receptor was identified in a male donor in good health and CMV-seropositive. The CDR3 region reads CSARARYEQYF. In nucleotide form, the sequence is TGCAGTGCTAGAGCCAGGTACGAGCAGTACTTC.